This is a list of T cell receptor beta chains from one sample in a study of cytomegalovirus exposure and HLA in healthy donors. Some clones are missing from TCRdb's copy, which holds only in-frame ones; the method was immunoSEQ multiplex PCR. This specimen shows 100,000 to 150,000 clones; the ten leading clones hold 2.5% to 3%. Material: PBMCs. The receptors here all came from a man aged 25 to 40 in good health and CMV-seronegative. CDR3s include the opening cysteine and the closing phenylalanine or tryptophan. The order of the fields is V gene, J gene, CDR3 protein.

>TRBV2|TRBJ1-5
CASSEAEEGAGQPQHF
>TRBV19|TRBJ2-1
CAAGFSYEQFF
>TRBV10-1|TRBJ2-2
CASAGVVSGELFF
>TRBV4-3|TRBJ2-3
CASSREASGSTDTQYF
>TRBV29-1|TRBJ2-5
CSVVSEILQETQYF
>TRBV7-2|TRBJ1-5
CAGSLASQPQHF
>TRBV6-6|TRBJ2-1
CASSLAQEQFF
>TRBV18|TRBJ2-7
CASSPGGALAGDHFF
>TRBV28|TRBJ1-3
CASSLRDINTIYF
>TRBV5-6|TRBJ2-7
CASSEGVGGSYEQYF
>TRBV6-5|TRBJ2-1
CASSYQASGRANEQFF
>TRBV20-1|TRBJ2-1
CSAVRLNEQFF
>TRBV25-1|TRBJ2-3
CASSVLSAGGPSTQYF
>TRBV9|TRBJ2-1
CASSPGGNEQFF
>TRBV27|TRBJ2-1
CASSSIDNFSYNEQFF
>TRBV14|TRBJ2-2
CASSRLADGGELFF
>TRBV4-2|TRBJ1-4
CASSQVDEKLFF
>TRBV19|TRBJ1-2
CASLQDFNYGYTF
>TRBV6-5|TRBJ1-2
CASSSDRENYGYTF
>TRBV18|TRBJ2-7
CASSPRQGFTYEQYF
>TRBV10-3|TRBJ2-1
CAISRNRDDEQFF
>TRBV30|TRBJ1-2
CAFSPTGYGYTF
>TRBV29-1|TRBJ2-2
CSVGGRANTGELFF
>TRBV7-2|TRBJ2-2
CASSSRQVNTGELFF
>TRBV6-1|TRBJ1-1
CASSEANRGLRVTEAFF
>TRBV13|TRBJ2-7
CASGLADSYEQYF
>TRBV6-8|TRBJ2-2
CASSYSMTSGRADPRDTGELFF
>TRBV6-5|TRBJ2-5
CASRPRAGMETQYF
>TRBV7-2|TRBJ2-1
CASSLGGGRRGNERFF
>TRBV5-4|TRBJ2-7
CASSFESYEQYF
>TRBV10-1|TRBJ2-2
CASSDGGLNTGELFF
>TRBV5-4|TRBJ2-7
CASSNIGTSEPQYF
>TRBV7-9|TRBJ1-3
CASSLDRGNTIYF
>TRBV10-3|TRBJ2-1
CAISETSVNEQFF
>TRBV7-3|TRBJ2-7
CASSPGTGELEQYF
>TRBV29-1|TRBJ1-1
CSVAPKGGTEAFF
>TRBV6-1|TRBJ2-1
CASSVRGLAEGTRRFF
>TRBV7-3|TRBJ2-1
CASSSENNEQFF
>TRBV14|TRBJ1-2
CASSPDRGDYGYTF
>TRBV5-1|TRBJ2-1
CASSLGTSEYNEQFF
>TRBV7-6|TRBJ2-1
CASSLFLAGASIYNEQFF
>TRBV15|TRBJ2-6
CATQRGSGANVLTF
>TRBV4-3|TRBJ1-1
CASSQGQGANTEAFF
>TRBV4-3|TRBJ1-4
CASSGQTAIDEKLFF
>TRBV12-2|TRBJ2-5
CASRLAGTEGKTQYF
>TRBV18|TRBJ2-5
CASSGTGVVETQYF
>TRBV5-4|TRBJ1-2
CASSPRDRAGGYTF
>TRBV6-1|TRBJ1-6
CASSDTGLGALHF
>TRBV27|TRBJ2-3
CASSYLGTDTQYF
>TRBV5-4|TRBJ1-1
CASSRGTGGLAEAFF
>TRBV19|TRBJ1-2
CASSMDRAGYTF
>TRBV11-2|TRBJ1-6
CASSKAWGDSPLHF
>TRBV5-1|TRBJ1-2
CASRLDSSNYGYTF
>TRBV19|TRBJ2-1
CASRTGYNEQFF
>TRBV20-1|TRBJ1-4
CSARRAEKLFF